This entry features one TCR beta chain sequence. Its antigen is still unknown. The record originates from a study of liver allograft versus peripheral blood T cells. Study-level background: Transplanted-liver and recipient peripheral blood T cell receptor repertoires were compared.

The V and J ends lost 2 bases and 10 bases respectively, with 6 bases between them. Germline V CDR1 and CDR2: GTSNPN, SVGIG (reference sequence). The length of the CDR3 is 10 residues. Study-wide findings and caveats: Liver allograft and peripheral blood T cell receptor repertoires reportedly differed.

TCRdb redid the calling of the reads with MiXCR, one entry per CDR3 protein. The repertoire includes over 5,500 distinct CDR3 sequences, around 15% of them detected once, and around 49% sits in the top ten. This clonotype was sampled from a human patient who had a liver transplant. Some T cells may be supplied by the graft donor. The J gene is TRBJ2-1, the V gene TRBV30; D is undetermined. CDR3 sequence reads: CAWSIAEQFF. The CDR3, as DNA: TGTGCCTGGAGTATTGCGGAGCAGTTCTTC.